This T cell receptor beta chain was sequenced in a study of blood T cell repertoires in COVID-19. Study-wide context: Nucleic acid was either cDNA or gDNA, and it came from T cells, B-cell-depleted T cells, or PBMCs.

In the source study's methods: Researchers report that nucleated cell counts were estimated from reference gene primer amplification. Assay used: immunoSEQ multiplex PCR; TCRdb lists only in-frame clones, some missing. V, J and clone size are those of that table, while D and trimming were read from the DNA. This sample has 150,000 to 200,000 clones, with 70% to 90% found just once. This CDR3 contains 16 residues. Germline trimming cut 0 bases from V and 4 bases from J; bases unmatched to any gene: 2. CDR1 SGHDT and CDR2 YYEEEE come from the germline V gene. This rearrangement joins TRBV5-6 to TRBJ1-6; 9 bases align to TRBD1. The TCR sequence derives from a human donor in a cohort sampled during active COVID-19. The sample consisted of peripheral blood. CDR3 DNA sequence: TGTGCCAGCAGCTTGGGTGGGACAGGGTATAATTCACCCCTCCACTTT. The encoded protein is CASSLGGTGYNSPLHF.